This T cell receptor (beta chain) was recovered during a study of T cell repertoires in urothelial bladder cancer. In its sample, this clone was seen a few times. Sequenced by immunoSEQ multiplex PCR; TCRdb stores in-frame clones only, minus some. This repertoire shows over 450 clones, approximately 71% found once; its top ten account for about 20%. V was clipped by 3 bases and J by 3 bases; unmatched bases: 6. There are 14 residues in the CDR3. Germline loops: CDR1 SGHDT, CDR2 YYEEEE. The rearrangement uses TRBV5-6 and TRBJ2-7, with TRBD1 matching 7 bases. The TCR was taken from a human donor with urothelial carcinoma. The source material was tumor-infiltrating cells from bladder cancer. This chain's CDR3 is CASSSTGLYYEQYF. In DNA form, the CDR3 reads TGTGCCAGCAGCTCGACAGGGCTCTACTACGAGCAGTACTTC.